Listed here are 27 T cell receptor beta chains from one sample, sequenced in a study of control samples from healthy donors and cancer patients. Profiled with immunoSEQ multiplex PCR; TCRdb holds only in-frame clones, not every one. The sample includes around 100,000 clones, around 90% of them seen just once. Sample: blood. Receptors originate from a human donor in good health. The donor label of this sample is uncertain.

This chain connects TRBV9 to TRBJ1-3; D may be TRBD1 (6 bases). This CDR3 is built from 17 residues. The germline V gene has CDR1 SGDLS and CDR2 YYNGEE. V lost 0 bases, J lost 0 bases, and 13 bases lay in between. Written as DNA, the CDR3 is TGTGCCAGCAGCGTAGAGTGGGACACCTTCTCTGGAAACACCATATATTTT. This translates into CASSVEWDTFSGNTIYF.

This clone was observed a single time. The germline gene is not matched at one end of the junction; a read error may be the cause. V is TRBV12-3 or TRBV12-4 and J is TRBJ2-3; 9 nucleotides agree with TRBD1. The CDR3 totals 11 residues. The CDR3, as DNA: TGTGCCAGCAGTTCCGGGACAGGGACGAATTTT. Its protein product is CASSSGTGTNF.

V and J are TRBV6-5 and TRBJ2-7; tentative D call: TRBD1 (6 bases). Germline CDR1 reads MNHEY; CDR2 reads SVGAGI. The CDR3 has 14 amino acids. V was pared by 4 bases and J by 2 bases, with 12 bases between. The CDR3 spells CASSFFEGAYEQYF. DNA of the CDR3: TGTGCCAGCAGTTTCTTTGAGGGGGCCTACGAGCAGTACTTC.

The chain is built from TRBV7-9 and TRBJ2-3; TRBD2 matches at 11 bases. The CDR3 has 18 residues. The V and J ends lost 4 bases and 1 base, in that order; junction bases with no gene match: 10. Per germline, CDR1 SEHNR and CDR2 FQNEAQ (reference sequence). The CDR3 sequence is CASSSGASGGPGTDTQYF. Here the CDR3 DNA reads TGTGCCAGCAGCTCGGGGGCTAGCGGGGGGCCTGGCACAGATACGCAGTATTTT.

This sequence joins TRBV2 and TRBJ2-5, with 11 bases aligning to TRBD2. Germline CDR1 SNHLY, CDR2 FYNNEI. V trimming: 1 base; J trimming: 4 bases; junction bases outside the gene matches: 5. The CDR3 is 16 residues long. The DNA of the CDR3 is TGTGCCAGCAGTGAAGTGAGTCTAGCGGGGGGAGAGACCCAGTACTTC. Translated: CASSEVSLAGGETQYF.

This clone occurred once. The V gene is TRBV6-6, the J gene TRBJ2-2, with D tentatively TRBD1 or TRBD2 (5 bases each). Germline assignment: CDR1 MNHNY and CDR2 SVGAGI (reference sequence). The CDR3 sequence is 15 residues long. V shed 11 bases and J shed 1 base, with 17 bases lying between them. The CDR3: CAGSREGRNTGELFF. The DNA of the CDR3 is TGTGCCGGGTCCCGTGAGGGACGGAACACCGGGGAGCTGTTTTTT.

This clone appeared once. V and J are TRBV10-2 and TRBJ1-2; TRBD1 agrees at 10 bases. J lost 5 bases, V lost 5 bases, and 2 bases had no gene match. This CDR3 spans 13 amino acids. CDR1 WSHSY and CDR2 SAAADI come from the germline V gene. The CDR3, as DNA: TGCGCCAGCAGTTCGGGACAGGGGTATGGCTACACCTTC. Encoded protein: CASSSGQGYGYTF.

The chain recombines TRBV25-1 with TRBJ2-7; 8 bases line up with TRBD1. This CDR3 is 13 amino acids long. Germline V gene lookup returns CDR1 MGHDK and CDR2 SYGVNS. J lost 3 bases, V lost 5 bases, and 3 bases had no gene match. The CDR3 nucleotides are TGTGCCAGCAGTCGGACAGGGAGCTACGAGCAGTACTTC. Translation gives CASSRTGSYEQYF.

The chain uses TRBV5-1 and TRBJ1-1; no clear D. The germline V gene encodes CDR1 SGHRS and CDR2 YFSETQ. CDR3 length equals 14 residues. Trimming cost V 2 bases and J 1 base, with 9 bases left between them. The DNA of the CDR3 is TGCGCCAGCAGCTTTAATTTGGGGAACACTGAAGCTTTCTTT. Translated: CASSFNLGNTEAFF. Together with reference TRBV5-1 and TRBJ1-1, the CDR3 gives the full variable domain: KAGVTQTPRYLIKTRGQQVTLSCSPISGHRSVSWYQQTPGQGLQFLFEYFSETQRNKGNFPGRFSGRQFSNSRSEMNVSTLELGDSALYLCASSFNLGNTEAFFGQGTRLTVV.

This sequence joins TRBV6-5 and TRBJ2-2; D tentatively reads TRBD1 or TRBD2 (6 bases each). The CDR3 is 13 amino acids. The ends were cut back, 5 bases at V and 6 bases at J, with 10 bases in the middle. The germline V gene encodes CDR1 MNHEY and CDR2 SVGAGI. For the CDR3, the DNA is TGTGCCAGCAGTCTCCGGGGGCCCGGGGAGCTGTTTTTT. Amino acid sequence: CASSLRGPGELFF.

DNA of the CDR3: TGCGCCAGCAGCTTGGGTTTCGGGCGTGCTAACTATGGCTACACCTTC. It yields the protein CASSLGFGRANYGYTF. The chain uses TRBV5-1 and TRBJ1-2; D is undetermined. Trimming left V 0 bases short and J 0 bases short, with 12 bases between. The CDR3 consists of 16 residues. Per the germline V gene, CDR1 is SGHRS and CDR2 is YFSETQ.

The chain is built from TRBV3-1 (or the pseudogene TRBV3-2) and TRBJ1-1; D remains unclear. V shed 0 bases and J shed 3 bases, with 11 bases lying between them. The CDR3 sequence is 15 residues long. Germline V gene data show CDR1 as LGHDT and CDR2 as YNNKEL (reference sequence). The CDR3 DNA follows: TGTGCCAGCAGCCAAGATCCTGACGGTTACACTGAAGCTTTCTTT. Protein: CASSQDPDGYTEAFF.

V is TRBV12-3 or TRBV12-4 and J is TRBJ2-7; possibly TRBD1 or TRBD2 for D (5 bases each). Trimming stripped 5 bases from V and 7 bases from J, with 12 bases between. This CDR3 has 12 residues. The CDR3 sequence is CASSPGWGEQYF. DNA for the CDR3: TGTGCCAGCAGTCCTGGTTGGGGGGAGCAGTACTTC.

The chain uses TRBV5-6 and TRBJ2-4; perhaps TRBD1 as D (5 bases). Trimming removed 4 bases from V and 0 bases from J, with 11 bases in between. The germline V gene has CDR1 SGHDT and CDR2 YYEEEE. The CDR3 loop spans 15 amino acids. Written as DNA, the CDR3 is TGTGCCAGCAGCGAAAAGACAGTAGCCAAAAACATTCAGTACTTC. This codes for CASSEKTVAKNIQYF.

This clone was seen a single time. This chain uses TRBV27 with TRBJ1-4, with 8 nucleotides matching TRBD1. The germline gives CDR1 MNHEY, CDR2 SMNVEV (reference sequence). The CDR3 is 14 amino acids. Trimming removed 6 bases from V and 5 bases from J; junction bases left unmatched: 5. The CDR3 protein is CASRRQGLNEKLFF. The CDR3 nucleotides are TGTGCCAGCAGAAGACAGGGGTTAAATGAAAAACTGTTTTTT. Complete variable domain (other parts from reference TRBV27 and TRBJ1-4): EAQVTQNPRYLITVTGKKLTVTCSQNMNHEYMSWYRQDPGLGLRQIYYSMNVEVTDKGDVPEGYKVSRKEKRNFPLILESPSPNQTSLYFCASRRQGLNEKLFFGSGTQLSVL.

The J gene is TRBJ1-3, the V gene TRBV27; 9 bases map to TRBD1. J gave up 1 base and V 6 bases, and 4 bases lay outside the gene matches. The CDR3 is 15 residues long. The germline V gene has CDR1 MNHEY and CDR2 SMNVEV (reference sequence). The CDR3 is CASSSTGGSGNTIYF. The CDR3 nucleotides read TGTGCCAGCAGCTCGACAGGGGGTTCTGGAAACACCATATATTTT.

CDR3 DNA sequence: TGTGCCAGTACTCCCATTAGGGCAGGTTCTCATCAGCCCCAGCATTTT. Translated, it gives CASTPIRAGSHQPQHF. The chain couples TRBV19 to TRBJ1-5; D gene uncertain. Germline lookup yields CDR1 LNHDA and CDR2 SQIVND (reference sequence). V was pared by 7 bases and J by 5 bases, with 21 bases between. This CDR3 region has 16 residues.

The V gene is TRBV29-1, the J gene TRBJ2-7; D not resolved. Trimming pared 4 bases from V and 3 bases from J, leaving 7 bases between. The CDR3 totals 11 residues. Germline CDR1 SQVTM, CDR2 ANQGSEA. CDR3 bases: TGCAGCGTTGCTGATGGCTACGAGCAGTACTTC. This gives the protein CSVADGYEQYF.

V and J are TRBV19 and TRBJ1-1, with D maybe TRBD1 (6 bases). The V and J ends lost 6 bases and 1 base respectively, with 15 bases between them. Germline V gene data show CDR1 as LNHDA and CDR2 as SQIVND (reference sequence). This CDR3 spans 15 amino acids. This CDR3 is CASRDSRRANTEAFF. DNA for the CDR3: TGTGCCAGTAGGGACAGCAGACGGGCGAACACTGAAGCTTTCTTT. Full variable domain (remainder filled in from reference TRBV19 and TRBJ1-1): DGGITQSPKYLFRKEGQNVTLSCEQNLNHDAMYWYRQDPGQGLRLIYYSQIVNDFQKGDIAEGYSVSREKKESFPLTVTSAQKNPTAFYLCASRDSRRANTEAFFGQGTRLTVV.

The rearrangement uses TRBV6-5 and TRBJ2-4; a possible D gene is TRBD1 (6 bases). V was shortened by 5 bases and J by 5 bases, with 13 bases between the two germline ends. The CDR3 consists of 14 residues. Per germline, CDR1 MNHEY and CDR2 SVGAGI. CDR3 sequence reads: CASSKDNRENIQYF. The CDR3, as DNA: TGTGCCAGCAGTAAGGACAACAGGGAAAACATTCAGTACTTC.

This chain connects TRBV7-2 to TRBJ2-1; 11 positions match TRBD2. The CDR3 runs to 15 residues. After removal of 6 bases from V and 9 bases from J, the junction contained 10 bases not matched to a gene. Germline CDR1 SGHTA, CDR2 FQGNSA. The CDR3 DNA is TGTGCCAGCAGAATAGCGGGGGGGCCGGTTGGTGAGCAGTTCTTC. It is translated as CASRIAGGPVGEQFF.

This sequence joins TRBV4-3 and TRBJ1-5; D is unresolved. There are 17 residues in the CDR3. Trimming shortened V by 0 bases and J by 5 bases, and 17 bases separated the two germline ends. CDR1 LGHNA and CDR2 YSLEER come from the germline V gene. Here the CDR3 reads CASSQDRTALRDQPQHF. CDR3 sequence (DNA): TGCGCCAGCAGCCAAGACCGAACTGCCCTCCGAGATCAGCCCCAGCATTTT.

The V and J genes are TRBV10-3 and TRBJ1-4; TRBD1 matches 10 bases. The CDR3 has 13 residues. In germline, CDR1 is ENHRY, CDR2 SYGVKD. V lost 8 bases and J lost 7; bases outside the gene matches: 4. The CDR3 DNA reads TGTGCCATCGAGGGACAGGGGCGTGAAAAACTGTTTTTT. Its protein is CAIEGQGREKLFF.

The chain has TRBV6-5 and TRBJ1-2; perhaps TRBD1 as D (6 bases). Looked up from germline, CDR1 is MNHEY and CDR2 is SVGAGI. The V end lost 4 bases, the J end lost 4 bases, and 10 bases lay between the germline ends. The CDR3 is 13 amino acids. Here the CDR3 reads CASSSQGPYGYTF. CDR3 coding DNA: TGTGCCAGCAGTTCACAGGGTCCCTATGGCTACACCTTC.

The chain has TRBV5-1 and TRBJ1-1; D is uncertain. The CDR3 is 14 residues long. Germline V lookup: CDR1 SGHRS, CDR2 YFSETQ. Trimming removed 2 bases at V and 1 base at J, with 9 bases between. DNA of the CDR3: TGCGCCAGCAGCTTTGACTTGGAGAACACTGAAGCTTTCTTT. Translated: CASSFDLENTEAFF.

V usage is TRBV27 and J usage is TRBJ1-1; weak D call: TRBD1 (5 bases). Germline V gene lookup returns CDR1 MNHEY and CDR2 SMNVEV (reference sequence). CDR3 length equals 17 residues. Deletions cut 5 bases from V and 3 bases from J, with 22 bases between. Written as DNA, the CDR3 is TGTGCCAGCAGTCCACGGGCGGCGGGGGTCGGATACACTGAAGCTTTCTTT. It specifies CASSPRAAGVGYTEAFF.

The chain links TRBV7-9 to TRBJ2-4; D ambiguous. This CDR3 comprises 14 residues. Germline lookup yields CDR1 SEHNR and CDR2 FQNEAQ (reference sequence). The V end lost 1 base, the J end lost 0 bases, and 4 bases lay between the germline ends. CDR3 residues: CASSLELAKNIQYF. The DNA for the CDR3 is TGTGCCAGCAGCTTAGAACTAGCCAAAAACATTCAGTACTTC.